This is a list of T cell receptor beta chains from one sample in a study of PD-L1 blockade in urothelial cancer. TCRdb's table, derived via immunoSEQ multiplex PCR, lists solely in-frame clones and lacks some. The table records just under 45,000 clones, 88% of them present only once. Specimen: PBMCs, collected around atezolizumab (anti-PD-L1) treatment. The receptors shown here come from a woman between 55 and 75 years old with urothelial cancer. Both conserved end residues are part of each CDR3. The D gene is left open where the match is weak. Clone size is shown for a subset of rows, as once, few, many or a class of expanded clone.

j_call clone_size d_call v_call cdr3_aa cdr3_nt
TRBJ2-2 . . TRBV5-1 CASSLLAQSNTGELFF TGCGCCAGCAGCCTACTAGCTCAGTCGAACACCGGGGAGCTGTTTTTT
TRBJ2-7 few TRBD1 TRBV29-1 CSVKRQGNGEQYF TGCAGCGTTAAGCGACAGGGGAATGGCGAGCAGTACTTC
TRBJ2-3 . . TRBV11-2 CASSHEWGGPLASTDTQYF TGTGCCAGCAGCCACGAGTGGGGGGGCCCGCTAGCTAGCACAGATACGCAGTATTTT
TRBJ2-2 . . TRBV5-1 CASSLTTGTNTGELFF TGCGCCAGCAGCTTGACAACGGGGACGAACACCGGGGAGCTGTTTTTT
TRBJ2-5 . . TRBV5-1 CASSGGGSETQYF TGCGCCAGCAGCGGCGGAGGGAGCGAGACCCAGTACTTC
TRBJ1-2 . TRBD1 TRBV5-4 CASSTAGQGISYGYTF TGTGCCAGCAGCACCGCTGGACAGGGGATCTCTTATGGCTACACCTTC
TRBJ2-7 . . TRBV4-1 CASSQGSYEQYF TGCGCCAGCAGCCAAGGGAGTTACGAGCAGTACTTC
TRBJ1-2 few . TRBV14 CASSQARGGGYTF TGTGCCAGCAGCCAAGCGAGGGGAGGTGGCTACACCTTC
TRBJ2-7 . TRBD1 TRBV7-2 CASSTDRGGEQYF TGTGCCAGCAGCACGGACAGGGGAGGCGAGCAGTACTTC
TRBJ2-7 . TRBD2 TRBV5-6 CASTLRASGRATYEQYF TGTGCCAGCACCCTGCGGGCTAGCGGGAGGGCAACCTACGAGCAGTACTTC
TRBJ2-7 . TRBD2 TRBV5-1 CASSLLTSGSHEQYF TGCGCCAGCAGCTTGTTAACTAGCGGGAGCCACGAGCAGTACTTC
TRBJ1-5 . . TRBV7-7 CASSWEGGCGNQPQHF TGTGCCAGCAGCTGGGAGGGGGGCTGCGGCAATCAGCCCCAGCATTTT
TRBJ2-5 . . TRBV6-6 CASSLQGLGETQYF TGTGCCAGCAGCCTACAGGGTCTGGGAGAGACCCAGTACTTC
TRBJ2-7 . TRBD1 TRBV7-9 CASSLKQGNKYF TGTGCCAGCAGCTTGAAACAGGGGAACAAGTACTTC
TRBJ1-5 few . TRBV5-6 CASSRQLNQPQHF TGTGCCAGCAGTAGACAGCTCAATCAGCCCCAGCATTTT
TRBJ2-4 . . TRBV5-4 CASSEGDWNIQYF TGTGCCAGCAGTGAAGGGGATTGGAACATTCAGTACTTC
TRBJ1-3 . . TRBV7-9 CASRGGGTSWTIYF TGTGCCAGCAGAGGGGGTGGGACGAGTTGGACCATATATTTT
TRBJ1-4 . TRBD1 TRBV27 CASSLAGGSLNEKLFF TGTGCCAGCAGTTTGGCAGGGGGTTCCCTTAATGAAAAACTGTTTTTT
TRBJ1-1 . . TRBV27 CASAVGLNTEAFF TGTGCCAGCGCGGTGGGGCTGAACACTGAAGCTTTCTTT
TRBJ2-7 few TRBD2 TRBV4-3 CASSQDSSGSYEQYF TGCGCCAGCAGCCAAGATTCTAGCGGGTCCTACGAGCAGTACTTC
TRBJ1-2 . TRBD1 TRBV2 CASRDRDRGPSEF TGTGCCAGCAGGGACCGGGACAGGGGCCCCTCCGAGTTC
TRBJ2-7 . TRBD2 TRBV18 CASSDLAGGTGEQYF TGTGCCAGCTCCGATTTAGCGGGAGGGACAGGGGAGCAGTACTTC
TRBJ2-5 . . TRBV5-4 CASSFDRTKLETQYF TGTGCCAGCAGCTTTGACCGGACAAAACTTGAGACCCAGTACTTC
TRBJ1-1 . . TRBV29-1 CSVEGPKAFF TGCAGCGTTGAAGGTCCAAAAGCTTTCTTT